The clone carrying this TCR beta chain has a single count. The source of the sample is a study of blood T cell repertoires in COVID-19. Looking at the study overall: Samples representing acute and convalescent COVID-19 were sourced from the United States, Italy and Spain.

TCRdb's copy holds only in-frame clones and misses some; the assay was immunoSEQ multiplex PCR. The table includes 350,000 to 450,000 clones, roughly 90% detected once. This CDR3 spans 16 amino acids. J gave up 7 bases and V 0 bases, and 8 bases lay outside the gene matches. Germline CDR1 is LNHDA and CDR2 is SQIVND (reference sequence). Exposed volunteers were people who met a COVID-19 case within 2 weeks before study entry. Sequencing input: PBMCs or T cells enriched from blood (not recorded which). The clonotype originates from a woman aged 40-49 years who had been exposed to COVID-19. The chain is built from TRBV19 and TRBJ2-1, with TRBD1 matching 8 bases. In DNA form, the CDR3 reads TGTGCCAGTAGTATAGATAGGACAGGGAAATCGAATGAGCAGTTCTTC. The encoded protein is CASSIDRTGKSNEQFF.